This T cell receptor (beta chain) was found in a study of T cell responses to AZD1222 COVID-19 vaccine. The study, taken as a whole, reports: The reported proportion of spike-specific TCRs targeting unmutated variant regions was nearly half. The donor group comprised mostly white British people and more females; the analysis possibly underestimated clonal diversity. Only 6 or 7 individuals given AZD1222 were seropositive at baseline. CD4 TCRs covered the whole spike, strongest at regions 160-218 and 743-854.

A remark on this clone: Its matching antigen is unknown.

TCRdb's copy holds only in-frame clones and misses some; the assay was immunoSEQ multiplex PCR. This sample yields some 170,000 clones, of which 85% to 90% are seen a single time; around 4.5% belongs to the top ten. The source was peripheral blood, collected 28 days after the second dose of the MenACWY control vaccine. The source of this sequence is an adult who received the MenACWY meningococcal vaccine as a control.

The CDR3 spells CASSLAGGPSETQYF. CDR3 in DNA: TGTGCCAGCAGTTTGGCGGGAGGGCCCTCAGAGACCCAGTACTTC. The rearrangement uses TRBV27 and TRBJ2-5, with 9 positions matching TRBD2. V lost 3 bases, J lost 4 bases, and 6 bases stayed unmatched. From germline, CDR1 is MNHEY and CDR2 SMNVEV (reference sequence). The CDR3 consists of 15 residues.